The subject of this entry is one TCR beta chain. What antigen it recognizes has not been identified. Base qualities are not provided; no much larger clone lies one nucleotide away. Taken from cysteine to phenylalanine, the CDR3 has 17 residues. The retained sequence is limited to the CDR3, 51 bases, with the frame set at the first base. The CDR1 and CDR2 encoded by the germline V gene are SGHRS and YFSETQ. Clipping removes 7 bases from V and 8 bases from J, with 17 as the unmatched junction base count. These data originate in a study of CD8+ T cells in alopecia areata (dated by TCRdb to 2016 to 2019). The study in broad terms: The treated patients took part in an open-label pilot trial in which moderate-to-severe alopecia areata was treated with oral tofacitinib at 5 to 10 mg twice daily. Patients stayed on tofacitinib for 6 to 18 months and then had 6 months of follow-up off drug so that delayed response and recurrence could be assessed. On the human side, TCRbeta sequencing was run on scalp tissue and on sorted CD4+ and CD8+ peripheral blood T cells from healthy controls and from alopecia areata patients with either patchy or totalis/universalis disease. TCRbeta CDR3 regions were amplified by immunoSEQ multiplex PCR with 35 Vbeta forward and 13 Jbeta reverse primers. RNA came from the PAXgene miRNA kit for fixed scalp, the miRNeasy kit for PBMCs, and the RNeasy kit for mouse skin. Scalp clonality was compared among normal scalp (n=4), patchy alopecia areata scalp (n=8), and alopecia totalis/universalis scalp (n=8). Patients on tofacitinib were biopsied at baseline and after 4 and 24 weeks of treatment, and several of the patients also had a later scalp biopsy. In both human patients and the C3H/HeJ mouse model, the study applied high-throughput TCRbeta sequencing to look at T cell clonal expansion in alopecia areata.

Library preparation employed the immunoSEQ multiplex PCR assay. RNA was extracted from all samples and reverse transcribed into cDNA, which served as template for TCR sequencing. SuperScript III was used to make first-strand cDNA, primed with a 2:1 mix of oligo-dT and random hexamers. A synthetic immune receptor repertoire was used to assess amplification bias, and residual bias was removed computationally. The published analysis was carried out like this. Raw reads were preprocessed for error removal, and CDR3 was defined according to IMGT conventions as running from the conserved cysteine to phenylalanine. Clonality was computed as 1 minus the Shannon entropy, with the entropy normalized by log2 of the number of productive unique TCRs. CD4 or CD8 identity of scalp clones was inferred by cross-referencing scalp TCRbeta sequences with sorted blood CD4 and CD8 repertoires. In its TCRdb copy, this immuneACCESS table keeps in-frame sequences only and misses some clones. Where compared with another copy, unresolved V genes explain less than half of these, and the others have no known cause. V, J and clone size are those of that table, while D and trimming were read from the DNA. The sample profile shows about 120,000 clones; roughly two fifths of them were found once. Clones ranked in the top ten supply 2.5% to 3.5% of the sample.

Results the study describes overall, beyond this receptor: Resident alphabeta T cells in normal human skin are also sequenced, complicating scalp TCR repertoire analysis, unlike mouse skin dominated by gammadelta T cells. Shared TCR sequences between patients were less evident than in mice, which may be partly attributable to HLA diversity in the patient population. Compared with normal scalp, lesional scalp, particularly in alopecia totalis/universalis, had higher clonality and more expanded CD8+ clones, which suggests antigenic drive.

Lesional scalp punch biopsies and peripheral blood were obtained from alopecia areata patients. PBMCs were separated by density centrifugation and stained for CD3, CD4 and CD8, after which CD4+ and CD8+ T cells were sorted on a FACSAria. The receptor was isolated from a human donor with alopecia areata. This chain is built from TRBV5-1 and TRBJ2-1; TRBD1 agrees with 11 junctional bases. The specimen sequenced was CD4+ T cells sorted from blood. The CDR3 here reads CASGGLGTGGREDEQFF. The nucleotide sequence is TGCGCCAGCGGTGGATTAGGGACAGGGGGTAGGGAAGATGAGCAGTTCTTC.